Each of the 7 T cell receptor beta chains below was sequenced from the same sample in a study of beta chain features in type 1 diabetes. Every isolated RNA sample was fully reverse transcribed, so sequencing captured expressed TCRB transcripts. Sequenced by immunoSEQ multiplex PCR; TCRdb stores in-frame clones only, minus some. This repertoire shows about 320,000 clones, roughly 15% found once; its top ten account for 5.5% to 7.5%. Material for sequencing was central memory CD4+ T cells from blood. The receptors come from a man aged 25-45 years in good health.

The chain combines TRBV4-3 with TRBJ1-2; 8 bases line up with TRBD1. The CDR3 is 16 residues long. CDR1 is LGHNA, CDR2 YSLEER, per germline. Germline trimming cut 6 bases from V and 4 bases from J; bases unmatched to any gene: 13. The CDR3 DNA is TGCGCCAGCAGGCAACACCTCCGGACAGGGATCTATGGCTACACCTTC. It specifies CASRQHLRTGIYGYTF.

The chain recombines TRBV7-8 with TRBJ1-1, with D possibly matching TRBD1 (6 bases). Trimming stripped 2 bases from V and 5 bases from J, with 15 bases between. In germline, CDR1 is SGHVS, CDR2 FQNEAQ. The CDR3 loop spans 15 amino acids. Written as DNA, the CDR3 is TGTGCCAGCAGCTTACGGGGGGGCGCAGGAACTGAAGCTTTCTTT. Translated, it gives CASSLRGGAGTEAFF. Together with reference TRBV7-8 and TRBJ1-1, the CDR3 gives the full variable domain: GAGVSQSPRYKVAKRGQDVALRCDPISGHVSLFWYQQALGQGPEFLTYFQNEAQLDKSGLPSDRFFAERPEGSVSTLKIQRTQQEDSAVYLCASSLRGGAGTEAFFGQGTRLTVV.

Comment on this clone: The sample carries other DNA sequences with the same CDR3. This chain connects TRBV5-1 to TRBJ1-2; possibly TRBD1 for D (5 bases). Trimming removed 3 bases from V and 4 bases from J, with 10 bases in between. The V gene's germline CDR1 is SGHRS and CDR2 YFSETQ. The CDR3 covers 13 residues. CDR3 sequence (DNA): TGCGCCAGCAGCTCCGAGGGGTCCTATGGCTACACCTTC. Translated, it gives CASSSEGSYGYTF.

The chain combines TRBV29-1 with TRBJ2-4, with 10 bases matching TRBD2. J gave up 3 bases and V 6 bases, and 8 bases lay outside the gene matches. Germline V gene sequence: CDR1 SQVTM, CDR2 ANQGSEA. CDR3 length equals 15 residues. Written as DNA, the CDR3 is TGCAGCGTCCGCCTAGCGGGGGAGGTCAAAAACATTCAGTACTTC. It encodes CSVRLAGEVKNIQYF.

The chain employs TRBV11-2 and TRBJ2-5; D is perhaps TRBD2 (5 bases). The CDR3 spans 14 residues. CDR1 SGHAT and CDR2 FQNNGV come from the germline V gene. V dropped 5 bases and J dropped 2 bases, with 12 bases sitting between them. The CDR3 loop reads CASSRRTSQETQYF. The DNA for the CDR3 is TGTGCCAGCAGCCGTCGGACTTCACAAGAGACCCAGTACTTC.

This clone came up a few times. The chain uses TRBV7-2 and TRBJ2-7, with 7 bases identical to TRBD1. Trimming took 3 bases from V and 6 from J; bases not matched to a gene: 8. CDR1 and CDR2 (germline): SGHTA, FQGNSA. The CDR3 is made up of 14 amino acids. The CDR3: CASSLTGKTSEQYF. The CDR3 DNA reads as TGTGCCAGCAGCTTGACAGGGAAAACTAGCGAGCAGTACTTC.

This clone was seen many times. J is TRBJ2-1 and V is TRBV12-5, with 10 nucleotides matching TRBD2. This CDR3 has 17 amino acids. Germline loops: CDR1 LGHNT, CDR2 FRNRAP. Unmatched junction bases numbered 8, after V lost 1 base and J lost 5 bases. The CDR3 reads CASGLEMSGRADNEQFF. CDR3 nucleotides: TGTGCTAGTGGTTTGGAGATGAGCGGGAGGGCCGACAATGAGCAGTTCTTC.